These T cell receptor beta chains were read from a single sample in a study of cytomegalovirus exposure and HLA in healthy donors. Sequencing was performed with immunoSEQ multiplex PCR; in TCRdb, only in-frame clones are kept and a portion is missing. This repertoire shows under 150,000 clones, just under 80% found once; its top ten account for about 2.2%. The specimen was PBMCs. These receptors were taken from a man aged 30-40 years in good health and CMV-seronegative. CDR3s include the opening cysteine and the closing phenylalanine or tryptophan. The D gene is left open where the match is weak. Clone size is given for some rows only: seen once, a few or many times, or a class if the clone is expanded.

.	.	TRBV25-1	TRBJ1-1	CASSPSRGVNTEAFF	TGTGCCAGCAGTCCCAGCAGGGGCGTGAACACTGAAGCTTTCTTT
.	.	TRBV2	TRBJ1-2	CASSERRTNANYGYTF	TGTGCCAGCAGTGAAAGGAGGACTAATGCTAACTATGGCTACACCTTC
.	.	TRBV19	TRBJ2-7	CASSNLLDGVNYEQYF	TGTGCCAGTAGTAATCTACTTGACGGAGTAAACTACGAGCAGTACTTC
TRBD2	.	TRBV5-1	TRBJ2-2	CASRQNLAVQNTGELFF	TGCGCCAGCAGGCAAAATCTAGCGGTACAGAACACCGGGGAGCTGTTTTTT
TRBD2	.	TRBV10-3	TRBJ2-1	CAISTAGGPYNEQFF	TGTGCCATCAGTACCGCGGGAGGGCCCTACAATGAGCAGTTCTTC
TRBD2	.	TRBV28	TRBJ2-1	CASSLLAGEYNEQFF	TGTGCCAGCAGTTTACTAGCGGGAGAATACAATGAGCAGTTCTTC
.	.	TRBV6-6	TRBJ1-3	CASKLWQVISGNTIYF	TGTGCCAGCAAGCTTTGGCAGGTGATCTCTGGAAACACCATATATTTT
TRBD2	.	TRBV18	TRBJ2-3	CASSPTLAGGPLDTQYF	TGTGCCAGCTCACCAACTCTTGCGGGAGGGCCGTTAGATACGCAGTATTTT
.	.	TRBV5-6	TRBJ2-1	CASSLFQGGYNEQFF	TGTGCCAGCAGCTTGTTCCAGGGCGGCTACAATGAGCAGTTCTTC
TRBD1	.	TRBV7-9	TRBJ2-7	CASSSTDRGAYEQYF	TGTGCCAGCAGCTCGACGGACAGGGGGGCCTACGAGCAGTACTTC
.	.	TRBV2	TRBJ2-1	CASKLDNYNEQFF	TGTGCCAGTAAGTTGGACAACTACAATGAGCAGTTCTTC
.	.	TRBV30	TRBJ1-5	CAWSTTWDQPQHF	TGTGCCTGGAGTACGACATGGGATCAGCCCCAGCATTTT
.	medium-sized	TRBV6-1	TRBJ2-6	CASSDGDSGANVLTF	TGTGCCAGCAGTGACGGGGATTCTGGGGCCAACGTCCTGACTTTC